Listed below are T cell receptor beta chains from one sample, sequenced in a study of blood T cells in healthy people across ages. TCRdb itself ran the 5' RACE reads through MiXCR, one entry per CDR3 protein. This sample has about 620,000 distinct CDR3 sequences, with over 40% found just once. Material for sequencing was blood. All receptors derive from a woman aged 80 or over in good health. Each CDR3 is given with its conserved first and last residue. A D gene is named only where the DNA matches it firmly. Clone size is given for some rows only: seen once, a few or many times, or a class if the clone is expanded.

CDR3 protein: CASSEFRLAKNIQYF; CDR3 DNA: TGTGCCAGCAGTGAATTTCGGTTAGCCAAAAACATTCAGTACTTC; D gene: -; V gene: TRBV25-1; clone size: many; J gene: TRBJ2-4
CDR3 protein: CASSPGLAIGVSTDTQYF; CDR3 DNA: TGTGCCAGCAGCCCCGGGTTAGCGATTGGCGTAAGCACAGATACGCAGTATTTT; D gene: -; V gene: TRBV12-3/TRBV12-4; clone size: -; J gene: TRBJ2-3
CDR3 protein: CSAPNSQGTNTEAFF; CDR3 DNA: TGCAGTGCACCAAACTCCCAGGGGACGAACACTGAAGCTTTCTTT; D gene: -; V gene: TRBV20-1; clone size: few; J gene: TRBJ1-1
CDR3 protein: CASSQDSSGRTWEQYF; CDR3 DNA: TGTGCCAGCAGCCAAGATTCTAGCGGGAGGACCTGGGAGCAGTACTTC; D gene: TRBD2; V gene: TRBV4-2; clone size: -; J gene: TRBJ2-5
CDR3 protein: CASSGGQGKDTQYF; CDR3 DNA: TGTGCCAGCAGTGGGGGACAGGGAAAAGATACGCAGTATTTT; D gene: TRBD1; V gene: TRBV6-4; clone size: -; J gene: TRBJ2-3
CDR3 protein: CASSRTGTAANEQFF; CDR3 DNA: TGTGCCAGCAGCCGGACCGGGACCGCCGCCAATGAGCAGTTCTTC; D gene: -; V gene: TRBV12-3/TRBV12-4; clone size: many; J gene: TRBJ2-1
CDR3 protein: CAITWDSNQPQHF; CDR3 DNA: TGTGCCATCACCTGGGACAGCAATCAGCCCCAGCATTTT; D gene: -; V gene: TRBV10-3; clone size: many; J gene: TRBJ1-5
CDR3 protein: CASSPGVEQYF; CDR3 DNA: TGTGCCAGCTCTCCTGGGGTCGAGCAGTACTTC; D gene: -; V gene: TRBV18; clone size: many; J gene: TRBJ2-7
CDR3 protein: CASSHLTVSYTF; CDR3 DNA: TGTGCCAGCAGCCACCTGACCGTGAGCTACACCTTC; D gene: -; V gene: TRBV3-1; clone size: -; J gene: TRBJ1-2
CDR3 protein: CASSSPGADSLSGGYTF; CDR3 DNA: TGTGCCAGCAGCTCCCCGGGGGCGGACAGCCTTTCGGGAGGCTACACCTTC; D gene: -; V gene: TRBV28; clone size: once; J gene: TRBJ1-2
CDR3 protein: CASSLHLGGYEQYF; CDR3 DNA: TGTGCCAGCAGCCTTCACTTGGGCGGTTACGAGCAGTACTTC; D gene: -; V gene: TRBV7-8; clone size: -; J gene: TRBJ2-7
CDR3 protein: CASSLSDGYYEQYF; CDR3 DNA: TGTGCCAGCAGTTTGAGCGACGGTTACTACGAGCAGTACTTC; D gene: -; V gene: TRBV12-3/TRBV12-4; clone size: few; J gene: TRBJ2-7
CDR3 protein: CACMASPSYNEQFF; CDR3 DNA: TGTGCCTGTATGGCCAGCCCCTCCTACAATGAGCAGTTCTTC; D gene: -; V gene: TRBV30; clone size: many; J gene: TRBJ2-1
CDR3 protein: CASSPPGTSSLFEQYF; CDR3 DNA: TGTGCCAGCTCACCGCCAGGGACGTCCTCGCTCTTCGAGCAGTACTTC; D gene: -; V gene: TRBV18; clone size: -; J gene: TRBJ2-7
CDR3 protein: CSARGRVATNEKLFF; CDR3 DNA: TGCAGTGCTAGGGGCAGAGTTGCAACTAATGAAAAACTGTTTTTT; D gene: -; V gene: TRBV20-1; clone size: once; J gene: TRBJ1-4
CDR3 protein: CSALSLGIQFF; CDR3 DNA: TGCAGTGCTCTGTCCCTTGGTATCCAGTTCTTC; D gene: -; V gene: TRBV20-1; clone size: -; J gene: TRBJ2-1
CDR3 protein: CASSQGLQAAEAFF; CDR3 DNA: TGCGCCAGCAGCCAAGGGTTGCAGGCAGCTGAAGCTTTCTTT; D gene: -; V gene: TRBV4-3; clone size: -; J gene: TRBJ1-1
CDR3 protein: CASRRDTVVETQYF; CDR3 DNA: TGCGCCAGCCGCCGGGACACAGTTGTGGAGACCCAGTACTTC; D gene: -; V gene: TRBV5-1; clone size: many; J gene: TRBJ2-5
CDR3 protein: CSVDSQGQETQYF; CDR3 DNA: TGCAGCGTTGACAGTCAGGGGCAAGAGACCCAGTACTTC; D gene: -; V gene: TRBV29-1; clone size: once; J gene: TRBJ2-5
CDR3 protein: CTSSLVGGRGEKLFF; CDR3 DNA: TGCACCAGCAGCTTGGTAGGGGGGCGAGGAGAAAAACTGTTTTTT; D gene: -; V gene: TRBV5-1; clone size: -; J gene: TRBJ1-4
CDR3 protein: CASSFRTLSYEQYF; CDR3 DNA: TGTGCCAGCAGCTTCCGGACACTCTCCTACGAGCAGTACTTC; D gene: -; V gene: TRBV5-6; clone size: -; J gene: TRBJ2-7
CDR3 protein: CASGGVQGGQWQETQYF; CDR3 DNA: TGTGCCAGCGGCGGAGTACAAGGGGGTCAGTGGCAAGAGACCCAGTACTTC; D gene: -; V gene: TRBV7-9; clone size: -; J gene: TRBJ2-5
CDR3 protein: CASSGIGTGNQPQHF; CDR3 DNA: TGTGCCAGCAGCGGGATAGGGACGGGCAATCAGCCCCAGCATTTT; D gene: -; V gene: TRBV25-1; clone size: -; J gene: TRBJ1-5
CDR3 protein: CASSLELSSQFF; CDR3 DNA: TGTGCCAGCAGCTTAGAGCTTAGCTCCCAGTTCTTC; D gene: -; V gene: TRBV7-9; clone size: -; J gene: TRBJ2-1
CDR3 protein: CASIGDTGELFF; CDR3 DNA: TGTGCCAGCATAGGGGACACCGGGGAGCTGTTTTTT; D gene: -; V gene: TRBV12-3/TRBV12-4; clone size: -; J gene: TRBJ2-2
CDR3 protein: CASGLVLAGEKAGELFF; CDR3 DNA: TGTGCTAGTGGTTTGGTACTAGCGGGAGAGAAAGCCGGGGAGCTGTTTTTT; D gene: TRBD2; V gene: TRBV12-5; clone size: -; J gene: TRBJ2-2
CDR3 protein: CASSVGGGYGYTF; CDR3 DNA: TGTGCCAGCAGCGTAGGGGGGGGCTATGGCTACACCTTC; D gene: -; V gene: TRBV9; clone size: few; J gene: TRBJ1-2
CDR3 protein: CASSLWNSIQETQYF; CDR3 DNA: TGTGCCAGCAGCCTTTGGAACTCGATCCAAGAGACCCAGTACTTC; D gene: -; V gene: TRBV3-1; clone size: many; J gene: TRBJ2-5
CDR3 protein: CSAPNRQGQGRADTQYF; CDR3 DNA: TGCAGTGCTCCAAACCGCCAAGGACAGGGGCGTGCAGATACGCAGTATTTT; D gene: TRBD1; V gene: TRBV20-1; clone size: -; J gene: TRBJ2-3
CDR3 protein: CASSYPDQANEQFF; CDR3 DNA: TGTGCCAGCAGTTACCCCGACCAGGCCAATGAGCAGTTCTTC; D gene: -; V gene: TRBV6-2/TRBV6-3; clone size: many; J gene: TRBJ2-1
CDR3 protein: CASSTSTGELFF; CDR3 DNA: TGTGCCAGCAGTACTAGCACCGGGGAGCTGTTTTTT; D gene: -; V gene: TRBV12-3/TRBV12-4; clone size: -; J gene: TRBJ2-2
CDR3 protein: CASSSQVRVSYGYTF; CDR3 DNA: TGTGCCAGCAGCAGTCAAGTCAGGGTCTCCTATGGCTACACCTTC; D gene: -; V gene: TRBV4-2; clone size: -; J gene: TRBJ1-2
CDR3 protein: CASSDGGLYGYTF; CDR3 DNA: TGTGCCAGCAGTGACGGAGGGCTCTATGGCTACACCTTC; D gene: -; V gene: TRBV6-6; clone size: many; J gene: TRBJ1-2
CDR3 protein: CATSDATGGVRETQYF; CDR3 DNA: TGTGCCACCAGTGACGCGACAGGGGGTGTTCGTGAGACCCAGTACTTC; D gene: TRBD1; V gene: TRBV24-1; clone size: -; J gene: TRBJ2-5
CDR3 protein: CSVEGAQRETQYF; CDR3 DNA: TGCAGCGTTGAAGGAGCCCAGAGAGAGACCCAGTACTTC; D gene: -; V gene: TRBV29-1; clone size: -; J gene: TRBJ2-5
CDR3 protein: CSAGDRVKTEAFF; CDR3 DNA: TGCAGTGCTGGGGACAGGGTAAAAACTGAAGCTTTCTTT; D gene: TRBD1; V gene: TRBV20-1; clone size: -; J gene: TRBJ1-1
CDR3 protein: CSARAGQVNTEAFF; CDR3 DNA: TGCAGTGCTAGAGCCGGACAGGTGAACACTGAAGCTTTCTTT; D gene: TRBD1; V gene: TRBV20-1; clone size: -; J gene: TRBJ1-1
CDR3 protein: CASSPRLAGGLNEQFF; CDR3 DNA: TGTGCCAGCTCCCCAAGACTAGCGGGAGGTTTAAATGAGCAGTTCTTC; D gene: TRBD2; V gene: TRBV18; clone size: few; J gene: TRBJ2-1
CDR3 protein: CASSPTSGSAHEQFF; CDR3 DNA: TGTGCCAGCAGCCCGACTAGCGGGAGTGCCCATGAGCAGTTCTTC; D gene: TRBD2; V gene: TRBV7-9; clone size: -; J gene: TRBJ2-1
CDR3 protein: CASSRTSPQETQYF; CDR3 DNA: TGTGCCAGCTCGCGGACTAGCCCCCAAGAGACCCAGTACTTC; D gene: TRBD2; V gene: TRBV18; clone size: -; J gene: TRBJ2-5
CDR3 protein: CASSESAGRRTLHF; CDR3 DNA: TGTGCCAGCAGTGAGTCTGCGGGTCGACGCACCCTCCACTTT; D gene: -; V gene: TRBV25-1; clone size: -; J gene: TRBJ1-6
CDR3 protein: CASSQGGFETQYF; CDR3 DNA: TGCGCCAGCAGCCAAGGGGGGTTTGAGACCCAGTACTTC; D gene: -; V gene: TRBV4-1; clone size: -; J gene: TRBJ2-5
CDR3 protein: CASSQGAFSNQPRHF; CDR3 DNA: TGTGCCAGCAGCCAAGGAGCTTTCAGCAATCAGCCCCGGCATTTT; D gene: -; V gene: TRBV3-1; clone size: -; J gene: TRBJ1-5
CDR3 protein: CASSLGAGRDTQYF; CDR3 DNA: TGCGCCAGCAGCTTGGGGGCAGGCCGGGATACGCAGTATTTT; D gene: -; V gene: TRBV5-1; clone size: -; J gene: TRBJ2-3
CDR3 protein: CASSQDMGSGANVLTF; CDR3 DNA: TGTGCCAGCAGCCAAGATATGGGTTCTGGGGCCAACGTCCTGACTTTC; D gene: -; V gene: TRBV4-2; clone size: many; J gene: TRBJ2-6
CDR3 protein: CSARLGGLNTEAFF; CDR3 DNA: TGCAGTGCTCGTCTGGGCGGTTTGAACACTGAAGCTTTCTTT; D gene: -; V gene: TRBV20-1; clone size: many; J gene: TRBJ1-1
CDR3 protein: CASDQYQGAQYF; CDR3 DNA: TGTGCCAGCGACCAGTACCAAGGGGCCCAGTACTTC; D gene: -; V gene: TRBV7-2; clone size: few; J gene: TRBJ2-5
CDR3 protein: CASSVAGARQETQYF; CDR3 DNA: TGTGCCAGCAGCGTAGCGGGGGCTCGCCAAGAGACCCAGTACTTC; D gene: -; V gene: TRBV9; clone size: -; J gene: TRBJ2-5